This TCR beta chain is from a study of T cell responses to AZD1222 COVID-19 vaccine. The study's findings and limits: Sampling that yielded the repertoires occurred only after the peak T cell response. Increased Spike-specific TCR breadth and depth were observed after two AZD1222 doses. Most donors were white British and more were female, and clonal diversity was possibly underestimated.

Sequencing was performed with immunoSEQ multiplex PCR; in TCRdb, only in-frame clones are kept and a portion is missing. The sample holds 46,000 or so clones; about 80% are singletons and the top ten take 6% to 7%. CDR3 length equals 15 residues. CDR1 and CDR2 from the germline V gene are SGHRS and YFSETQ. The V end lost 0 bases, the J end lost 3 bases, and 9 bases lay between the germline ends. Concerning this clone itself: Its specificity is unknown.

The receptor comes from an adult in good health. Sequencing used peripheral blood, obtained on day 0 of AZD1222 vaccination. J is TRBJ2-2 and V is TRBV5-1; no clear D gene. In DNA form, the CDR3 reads TGCGCCAGCAGCTTGGTGGCAGATGACACCGGGGAGCTGTTTTTT. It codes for CASSLVADDTGELFF. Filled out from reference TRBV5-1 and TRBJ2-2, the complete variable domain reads KAGVTQTPRYLIKTRGQQVTLSCSPISGHRSVSWYQQTPGQGLQFLFEYFSETQRNKGNFPGRFSGRQFSNSRSEMNVSTLELGDSALYLCASSLVADDTGELFFGEGSRLTVL.